This T cell receptor (beta chain) was recovered during a study of siplizumab effects on memory and regulatory T cells. Study-level findings and limits: Suppression by proliferating Tregs derived from siplizumab cultures was not verified.

Of note for this clone: Its specificity is unknown.

Assays were performed on about 100,000 TCR templates per sample. Using immunoSEQ multiplex PCR, the repertoire was profiled, and TCRdb retains in-frame clones only, with some absent. The sample carries about 48,000 clones, over 75% recorded once. Input material: naive CD8+ T cells sorted from blood. The TCR was taken from a human donor in good health.

CDR3 in amino acids: CASSFFGSWAGETQYF. The CDR3 DNA is TGTGCCAGCAGCTTTTTTGGTTCCTGGGCCGGAGAGACCCAGTACTTC. The chain couples TRBV7-8 to TRBJ2-5; no reliable D call. There are 16 residues in the CDR3. Germline V gives CDR1 SGHVS, CDR2 FQNEAQ. Between the trimmed V and J ends, which lost 3 bases and 4 bases, there was a span of 18 bases.